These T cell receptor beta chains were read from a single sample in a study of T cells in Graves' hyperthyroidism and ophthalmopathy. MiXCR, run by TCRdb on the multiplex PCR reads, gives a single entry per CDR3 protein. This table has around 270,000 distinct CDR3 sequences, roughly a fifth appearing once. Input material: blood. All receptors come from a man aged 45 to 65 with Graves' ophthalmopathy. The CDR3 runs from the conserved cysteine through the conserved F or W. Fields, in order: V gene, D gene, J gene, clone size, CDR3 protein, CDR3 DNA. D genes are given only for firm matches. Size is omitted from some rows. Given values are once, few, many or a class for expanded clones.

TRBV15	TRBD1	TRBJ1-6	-	CATSVQGADNSPLHF	TGTGCCACCAGCGTTCAGGGGGCCGATAATTCACCCCTCCACTTT
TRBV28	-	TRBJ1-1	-	CASSLIRTVYTEAFF	TGTGCCAGCAGTTTGATACGAACCGTTTATACTGAAGCTTTCTTT
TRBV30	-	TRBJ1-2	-	CAWSDIGYTF	TGTGCCTGGAGTGATATTGGCTACACCTTC
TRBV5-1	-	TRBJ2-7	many	CASSLWDNPPYEQYF	TGCGCCAGCAGCTTGTGGGACAACCCCCCGTACGAGCAGTACTTC
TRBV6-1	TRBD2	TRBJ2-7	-	CASRRTSQDEQYF	TGTGCCAGCAGAAGGACTAGTCAGGACGAGCAGTACTTC
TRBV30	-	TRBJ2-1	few	CAWTPDRNSYNEQFF	TGTGCCTGGACCCCCGACAGGAACTCCTACAATGAGCAGTTCTTC
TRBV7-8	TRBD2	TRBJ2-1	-	CASSPQLAPSSYNEQFF	TGTGCCAGCAGCCCTCAACTAGCGCCCAGCTCCTACAATGAGCAGTTCTTC
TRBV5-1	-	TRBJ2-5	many	CASSPNRLLQETQYF	TGCGCCAGCAGTCCTAACCGCTTACTACAAGAGACCCAGTACTTC
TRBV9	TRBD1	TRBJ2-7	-	CASSVAGTAYEQYF	TGTGCCAGCAGCGTAGCCGGGACAGCGTACGAGCAGTACTTC
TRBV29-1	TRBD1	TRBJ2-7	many	CSAQQGDEQYF	TGCAGCGCCCAACAGGGGGACGAGCAGTACTTC
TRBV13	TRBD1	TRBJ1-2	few	CAIPEGTGGVGYYGYTF	TGTGCCATCCCAGAAGGGACAGGGGGCGTCGGGTACTATGGCTACACCTTC
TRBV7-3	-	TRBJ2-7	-	CASSLSTESSYEQYF	TGTGCCAGCAGTCTCAGTACAGAGAGCTCCTACGAGCAGTACTTC
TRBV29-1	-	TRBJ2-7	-	CSVFSTRSYEQYF	TGCAGCGTTTTCTCGACAAGGAGCTACGAGCAGTACTTC
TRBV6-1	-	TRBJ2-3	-	CASSPDPGGQDTQYF	TGTGCCAGCAGCCCCGACCCCGGTGGACAAGATACGCAGTATTTT